Following are 6 T cell receptor beta chains from one sample sequenced in a study of T cells after posttransplantation cyclophosphamide. TCRdb keeps only in-frame clones here, not all; method: immunoSEQ multiplex PCR. The sample includes about 6,900 clones, over 70% seen only once; the top ten take 20% to 30%. The sequenced sample consisted of memory CD4+ T cells sorted from blood. All receptors come from a woman between 45 and 60 years old in good health and a related stem cell transplant donor.

In this sample, this clone turned up a few times. The V and J genes are TRBV7-9 and TRBJ2-5; D not certain. Germline V lookup: CDR1 SEHNR, CDR2 FQNEAQ (reference sequence). This CDR3 comprises 16 residues. Trimming stripped 6 bases from V and 0 bases from J, with 17 bases between. CDR3 residues: CASSQPPYTYQETQYF. Here the CDR3 DNA reads TGTGCCAGCAGTCAACCGCCCTATACGTACCAAGAGACCCAGTACTTC.

V is TRBV27 and J is TRBJ2-3; TRBD2 matches 8 bases. Germline V CDR1 and CDR2: MNHEY, SMNVEV (reference sequence). The CDR3 extends over 16 amino acids. The ends lost 2 bases at V and 8 bases at J; junction bases unmatched: 12. CDR3: CASSLLRGAGDRTQYF. The CDR3 region has the DNA TGTGCCAGCAGTTTACTTCGGGGAGCGGGAGACCGTACGCAGTATTTT.

This clone was recorded once. The V and J genes are TRBV11-2 and TRBJ1-4; D might be TRBD1 (6 bases). The germline V gene encodes CDR1 SGHAT and CDR2 FQNNGV. The germline V and J ends were trimmed by 5 bases and 8 bases, with 21 bases remaining between them. This CDR3 spans 16 amino acids. CDR3 nucleotides: TGTGCCAGCAGCCCACTGGGGCCAGGGGCGCCCGAAAAACTGTTTTTT. Its protein is CASSPLGPGAPEKLFF. The variable domain in full, completed from reference TRBV11-2 and TRBJ1-4, reads EAGVAQSPRYKIIEKRQSVAFWCNPISGHATLYWYQQILGQGPKLLIQFQNNGVVDDSQLPKDRFSAERLKGVDSTLKIQPAKLEDSAVYLCASSPLGPGAPEKLFFGSGTQLSVL.

V usage is TRBV7-9 and J usage is TRBJ1-1, with TRBD1 identical over 8 bases. Germline assignment: CDR1 SEHNR and CDR2 FQNEAQ (reference sequence). The CDR3 is 18 amino acids. J lost 8 bases, V lost 5 bases, and 22 bases had no gene match. This chain's CDR3 is CASSPWRGQGYLSSEAFF. The DNA for the CDR3 is TGTGCCAGCAGCCCCTGGCGAGGACAGGGTTATTTGTCTTCCGAAGCTTTCTTT.

This clone was counted a few times. The rearrangement links TRBV5-1 to TRBJ2-3, with D hard to call. Germline V gene lookup returns CDR1 SGHRS and CDR2 YFSETQ. Trimming took off 0 bases at V and 0 bases at J, with 8 bases between the two ends. There are 15 residues in the CDR3. DNA of the CDR3: TGCGCCAGCAGCTTGGATCCTTCTAGCACAGATACGCAGTATTTT. Its translation: CASSLDPSSTDTQYF.

This sequence joins TRBV5-1 and TRBJ1-3; maybe TRBD1 (5 bases). V was pared by 1 base and J by 3 bases, with 17 bases between. The CDR3 length is 17 residues. Germline lookup yields CDR1 SGHRS and CDR2 YFSETQ. The CDR3 DNA reads TGCGCCAGCAGCTTGACCCCGGGGGAGGTCGGTGGAAACACCATATATTTT. Encoded protein: CASSLTPGEVGGNTIYF.